These 5 T cell receptor beta chains came from one sample sequenced in a study of blood T cell repertoires in COVID-19. TCRdb's table, derived via immunoSEQ multiplex PCR, lists solely in-frame clones and lacks some. The sample lists around 70,000 clones, around 80% seen once, with more than 4.5% in the top ten. Sequenced material: peripheral blood. Every receptor here comes from a woman older than 75 with active or convalescent COVID-19.

V usage is TRBV7-2 and J usage is TRBJ2-3; the match to TRBD2 covers 12 bases. Trimming removed 2 bases from V and 0 bases from J; junction bases left unmatched: 6. The CDR3 extends over 18 amino acids. The germline V gene encodes CDR1 SGHTA and CDR2 FQGNSA. The CDR3 nucleotides read TGTGCCAGCAGCTTAACGACTAGCGGGGGAGCTAGCACAGATACGCAGTATTTT. The encoded protein is CASSLTTSGGASTDTQYF.

J is TRBJ1-2 and V is TRBV24-1; no reliable D call. The CDR3 runs 13 residues. V was shortened by 4 bases and J by 4 bases, with 9 bases between the two germline ends. Germline CDR1 KGHDR, CDR2 SFDVKD. CDR3 in amino acids: CATSDHYRYGYTF. The DNA of the CDR3 is TGTGCCACCAGTGACCACTACCGCTATGGCTACACCTTC.

This chain links TRBV29-1 with TRBJ2-3, with 7 positions matching TRBD1. Germline trimming cut 8 bases from V and 1 base from J; bases unmatched to any gene: 9. The CDR3 runs 14 residues. Germline V gene lookup returns CDR1 SQVTM and CDR2 ANQGSEA. For the CDR3, the DNA is TGCAGCCTTTGGGACAGCCACCGCACAGATACGCAGTATTTT. It encodes CSLWDSHRTDTQYF.

The J gene is TRBJ1-5, the V gene TRBV5-6; the match to TRBD1 covers 8 bases. After removal of 3 bases from V and 3 bases from J, the junction contained 8 bases not matched to a gene. CDR3 length: 16 residues. Per germline, CDR1 SGHDT and CDR2 YYEEEE. The CDR3: CASSYRTGRYNQPQHF. DNA of the CDR3: TGTGCCAGCAGCTACCGGACAGGGAGGTACAATCAGCCCCAGCATTTT.

The V gene is TRBV18, the J gene TRBJ1-5; D gene unclear. The ends were cut back, 3 bases at V and 2 bases at J, with 14 bases in the middle. CDR1 is KGHSH and CDR2 is LQKENI in the germline V gene. This CDR3 contains 16 residues. The CDR3 DNA reads as TGTGCCAGCTCACCTGCGGGCGTCAGCGGCAATCAGCCCCAGCATTTT. Protein product: CASSPAGVSGNQPQHF. Variable domain in full (rest from reference TRBV18 and TRBJ1-5): NAGVMQNPRHLVRRRGQEARLRCSPMKGHSHVYWYRQLPEEGLKFMVYLQKENIIDESGMPKERFSAEFPKEGPSILRIQQVVRGDSAAYFCASSPAGVSGNQPQHFGDGTRLSIL.